This TCR beta chain was documented in a study of response to subunit inactivated influenza vaccine. Broader study findings: Few new T cells, the authors suggested, are recruited by each seasonal influenza vaccination.

Using its own MiXCR run on the RT-PCR reads, TCRdb lists one record per CDR3 protein. The table lists under 500,000 distinct CDR3 sequences, approximately 11% of them singletons. This clonotype was counted at least ten times. Its antigen is still unknown. Germline V CDR1 and CDR2: MDHEN, SYDVKM. The CDR3 runs to 13 residues. The V gene lost 1 base and the J gene lost 3 bases, with 7 bases spanning the gap. V gene TRBV28 combines with J gene TRBJ2-7; D ambiguous. Sample: PBMCs from blood, taken roughly 46 days after vaccination. This receptor was obtained from a man aged 45-65 years who received an inactivated influenza vaccine. CDR3 amino acids: CASSLLNGYEQYF. The DNA of the CDR3 is TGTGCCAGCAGTTTATTAAACGGCTACGAGCAGTACTTC.